This TCR beta chain derives from a study of cytomegalovirus exposure and HLA in healthy donors. Notes on the study in general: Usually a TCR sequence was rare, but some public TCRs were found in many donors.

With 4 bases removed from V and 0 bases from J, the gap between germline ends came to 19 bases. The germline gives CDR1 SGHRS, CDR2 YFSETQ. This CDR3 comprises 18 residues. Comments on this clone: No antigen is known for it.

The protocol was immunoSEQ multiplex PCR, while the TCRdb copy is restricted to in-frame clones and leaves out a portion. The data contain roughly 200,000 clones, around nine tenths of them singletons. Sequencing used PBMCs. The rearrangement uses TRBV5-1 and TRBJ2-2; TRBD2 is a possible D gene (5 bases). The clonotype originates from a man aged 25-45 years in good health and CMV-seropositive. CDR3 protein: CASSGRGSGESNTGELFF. The CDR3 region has the DNA TGCGCCAGCAGCGGTCGAGGGAGTGGAGAGTCGAACACCGGGGAGCTGTTTTTT.